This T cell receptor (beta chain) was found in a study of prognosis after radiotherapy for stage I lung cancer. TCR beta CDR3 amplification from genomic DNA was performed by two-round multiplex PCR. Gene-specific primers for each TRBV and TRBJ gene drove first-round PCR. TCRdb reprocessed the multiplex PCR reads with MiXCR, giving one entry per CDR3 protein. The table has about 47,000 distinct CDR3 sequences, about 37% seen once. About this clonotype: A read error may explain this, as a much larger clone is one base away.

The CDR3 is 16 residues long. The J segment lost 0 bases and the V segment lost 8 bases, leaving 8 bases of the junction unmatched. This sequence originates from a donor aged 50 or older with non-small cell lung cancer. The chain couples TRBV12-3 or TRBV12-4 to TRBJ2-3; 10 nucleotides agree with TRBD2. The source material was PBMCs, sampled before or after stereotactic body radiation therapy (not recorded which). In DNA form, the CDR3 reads TGTGCCAGCGGGGGGACTAGCGTAACTAGCACAGATACGCAGTATTTT. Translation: CASGGTSVTSTDTQYF.